This T cell receptor (beta chain) was recorded in a study of cytomegalovirus exposure and HLA in healthy donors. Per the germline V gene, CDR1 is SEHNR and CDR2 is FQNEAQ (reference sequence). The CDR3 covers 16 residues. A remark on this clone: The antigen is unknown. One end of the junction fails to match germline, which may point to a read error.

Overall study findings and caveats: Several V segments, TRBV6-2 and TRBV6-3 among them, could not be told apart and were dropped.

The PCR ran on 60 Vbeta and 13 Jbeta primers. The assay was immunoSEQ multiplex PCR, and TCRdb's table has in-frame clones only and misses some. This table holds more than 95,000 clones, more than 60% found once. The sequenced sample was PBMCs. The receptor was isolated from a male donor in good health and CMV-seronegative. V is TRBV7-9 and J is TRBJ2-1; TRBD2 matches at 11 bases. The CDR3, as DNA: TGTTCCAGCAGCTCCGGACTAGCGGGTGCCTACAATGAGCAGTTCTTC. Encoded protein: CSSSSGLAGAYNEQFF.